This TCR beta chain was documented in a study of CD8 T cells in Susac syndrome. Reverse transcription of about 0.45 to 1 ug RNA was performed with random hexamers. A multiplex approach, immunoSEQ multiplex PCR, amplified TCR beta CDR3 across 54 Vbeta and 13 Jbeta. TCRdb recomputed calls from the immunoSEQ multiplex PCR reads with MiXCR, one row per CDR3 protein. The sample has 330,000 or so distinct CDR3 sequences; 75% to 85% are singletons. This CDR3 spans 17 amino acids. V was clipped by 5 bases and J by 4 bases, with 23 bases between them. The germline CDR1 and CDR2 sequences are LGHDT and YNNKEL (reference sequence).

The source material was CD8+ T cells from PBMCs. This chain connects TRBV3-1 to TRBJ1-2; no definite D call. This TCR came from a human donor with multiple sclerosis. The CDR3 DNA is TGTGCCAGCAGCTATGAAGAGGAAGACGGGCATCTCTATGGCTACACCTTC. Its protein is CASSYEEEDGHLYGYTF.